This T cell receptor beta chain was recorded in a study of CD8 T cells in ankylosing spondylitis. This clonotype appeared a few times. Its antigen is currently unknown. Libraries for TCR beta were made by quantitative 5'-RACE with molecular barcodes. TCRdb passed the 5' RACE reads through MiXCR, listing each CDR3 protein once. The sample gives 230,000 or so distinct CDR3 sequences, about a sixth of which show up once; around 30% is in the top ten. Study-wide findings and caveats: Those disease-linked clones were CD8+; they were also relatively rare in peripheral blood. Some motif variants were previously reported in reactive arthritis synovial fluid and blood. Typical of ankylosing spondylitis blood, it appeared, was a TCR beta motif of eight highly homologous variants.

The V and J ends lost 3 bases and 1 base, in that order; junction bases with no gene match: 11. Germline CDR1 SQVTM, CDR2 ANQGSEA. The CDR3 runs 16 residues. V usage is TRBV29-1 and J usage is TRBJ2-5, with TRBD1 matching over 7 bases. The source is a male donor with ankylosing spondylitis or in good health (not recorded which). The sequencing input was blood, either unsorted or a sorted T cell fraction (not recorded which). The CDR3 loop is CSVEETGDHGQETQYF. CDR3 bases: TGCAGCGTTGAGGAAACAGGGGACCATGGCCAAGAGACCCAGTACTTC.